This TCR beta chain was profiled in a study of early T cells in non-severe SARS-CoV-2 infection. Germline V gene sequence: CDR1 WSHSY, CDR2 SAAADI. With 10 bases clipped from V and 6 bases from J, the junction kept 6 bases outside the gene matches. There are 14 residues in the CDR3. There are a few counts of this clonotype. Individual cDNA molecules received unique molecular identifiers. TCRdb recomputed calls from the 5' RACE reads with MiXCR, one row per CDR3 protein. The repertoire holds roughly 51,000 distinct CDR3 sequences, with approximately 6.2% as singletons. The sequencing sample was made of whole blood. The genes are TRBV10-2 and TRBJ2-1; TRBD2 agrees at 13 bases. This TCR was recovered from an adult who was a healthcare worker with PCR-confirmed SARS-CoV-2 infection or an uninfected control (not recorded which). The CDR3 DNA follows: TGCGCCACCTCCGGGACTAGCGGGGTCAATGAGCAGTTCTTC. This encodes CATSGTSGVNEQFF.